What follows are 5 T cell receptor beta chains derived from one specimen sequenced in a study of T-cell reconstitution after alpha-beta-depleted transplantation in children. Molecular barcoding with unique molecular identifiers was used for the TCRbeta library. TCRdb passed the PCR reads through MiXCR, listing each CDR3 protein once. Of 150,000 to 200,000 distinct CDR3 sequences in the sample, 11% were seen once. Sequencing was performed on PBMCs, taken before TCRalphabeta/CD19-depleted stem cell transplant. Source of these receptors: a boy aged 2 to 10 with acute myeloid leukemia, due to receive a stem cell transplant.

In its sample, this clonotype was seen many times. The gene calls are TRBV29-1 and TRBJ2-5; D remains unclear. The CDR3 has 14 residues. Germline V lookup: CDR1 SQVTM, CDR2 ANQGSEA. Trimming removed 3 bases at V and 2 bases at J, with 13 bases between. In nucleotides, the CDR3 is TGCAGCGTTGATTCGGCAGGAATACAAGAGACCCAGTACTTC. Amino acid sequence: CSVDSAGIQETQYF. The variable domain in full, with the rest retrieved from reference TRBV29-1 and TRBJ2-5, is SAVISQKPSRDICQRGTSLTIQCQVDSQVTMMFWYRQQPGQSLTLIATANQGSEATYESGFVIDKFPISRPNLTFSTLTVSNMSPEDSSIYLCSVDSAGIQETQYFGPGTRLLVL.

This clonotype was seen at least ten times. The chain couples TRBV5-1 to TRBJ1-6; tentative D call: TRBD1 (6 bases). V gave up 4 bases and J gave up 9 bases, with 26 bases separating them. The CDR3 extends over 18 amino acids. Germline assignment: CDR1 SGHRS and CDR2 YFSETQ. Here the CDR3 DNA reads TGCGCCAGCAGCAAAAACCCTCCCGACAGGCAGGGCGGTTCACCCCTCCACTTT. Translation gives CASSKNPPDRQGGSPLHF.

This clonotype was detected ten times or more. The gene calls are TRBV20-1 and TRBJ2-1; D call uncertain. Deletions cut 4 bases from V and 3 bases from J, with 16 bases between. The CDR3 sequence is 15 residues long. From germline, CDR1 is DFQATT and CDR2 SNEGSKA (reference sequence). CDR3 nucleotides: TGCAGTGCTAAGGCCGCCAACCGGGTCTACAATGAGCAGTTCTTC. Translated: CSAKAANRVYNEQFF.

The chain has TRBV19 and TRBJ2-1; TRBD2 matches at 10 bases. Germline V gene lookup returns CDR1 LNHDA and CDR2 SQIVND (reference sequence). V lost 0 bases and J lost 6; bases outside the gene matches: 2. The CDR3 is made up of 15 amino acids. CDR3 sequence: CASSIDSSGSNEQFF. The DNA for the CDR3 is TGTGCCAGTAGTATAGATTCTAGCGGGAGCAATGAGCAGTTCTTC. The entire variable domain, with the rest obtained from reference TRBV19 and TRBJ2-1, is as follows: DGGITQSPKYLFRKEGQNVTLSCEQNLNHDAMYWYRQDPGQGLRLIYYSQIVNDFQKGDIAEGYSVSREKKESFPLTVTSAQKNPTAFYLCASSIDSSGSNEQFFGPGTRLTVL.

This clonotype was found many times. CDR3 amino acids: CSARSGGRTQYF. The CDR3 DNA reads TGCAGTGCTAGGAGTGGCGGGCGGACGCAGTATTTT. The rearrangement links TRBV20-1 to TRBJ2-3, with D possibly matching TRBD2 (5 bases). V dropped 3 bases and J dropped 9 bases, with 13 bases sitting between them. This CDR3 region has 12 residues. In germline, CDR1 is DFQATT, CDR2 SNEGSKA (reference sequence).